These T cell receptor beta chains were read from a single sample in a study of T cell changes during pregnancy in multiple sclerosis. TCRdb's copy holds only in-frame clones and misses some; the assay was immunoSEQ multiplex PCR. The sample lists under 50,000 clones; around 93% were seen once. The sequencing here drew on CD8+ T cells from peripheral blood mononuclear cells, taken in the second trimester of pregnancy. Every receptor here comes from a female donor with multiple sclerosis, enrolled in a pregnancy study. CDR3s include the opening cysteine and the closing phenylalanine or tryptophan. A D gene is named only where the DNA matches it firmly.

TRBJ2-7 | - | TRBV4-1 | CASSQRDHEQYF
TRBJ2-1 | TRBD2 | TRBV2 | CASRRAGGRLSSYNEQFF
TRBJ2-7 | - | TRBV9 | CASSVSAGPAEQYF
TRBJ1-2 | - | TRBV5-8 | CASSLTVYGYTF
TRBJ2-5 | - | TRBV6-1 | CASSEEAGSQETQYF
TRBJ2-5 | TRBD2 | TRBV11-2 | CASSFRLADGETQYF
TRBJ2-1 | - | TRBV30 | CAWGLSYNEQFF
TRBJ2-1 | TRBD1 | TRBV19 | CASSLGQAAITEQFF
TRBJ1-2 | - | TRBV4-1 | CASSQESVYGYTF
TRBJ2-7 | - | TRBV6-5 | CASSPGTNYGEQYF
TRBJ2-5 | TRBD2 | TRBV4-2 | CASSQAASGAQETQYF
TRBJ1-2 | TRBD1 | TRBV5-6 | CASSSTGGNYGYTF
TRBJ1-6 | - | TRBV6-1 | CASSDRDNSPLHF
TRBJ1-1 | - | TRBV4-3 | CASSQDLGVEAFF
TRBJ1-4 | TRBD1 | TRBV6-5 | CASSSQGAGNEKLFF
TRBJ2-7 | TRBD2 | TRBV7-6 | CASSLGRAGGTRTFYEQYF
TRBJ1-1 | TRBD1 | TRBV27 | CASSPGTGDRRTEAFF
TRBJ2-5 | - | TRBV18 | CASSPTLAQGETQYF
TRBJ1-5 | - | TRBV9 | CASSVGERSPQHF
TRBJ1-6 | - | TRBV14 | CASSLTGNSPLHF
TRBJ2-7 | - | TRBV7-8 | CASSLAPRARGYEQYF
TRBJ1-2 | - | TRBV25-1 | CASSEAGGYTF
TRBJ1-4 | - | TRBV6-5 | CASSYQPGINEKLFF
TRBJ2-7 | - | TRBV4-2 | CASSPREGAYEQYF
TRBJ2-7 | TRBD1 | TRBV7-9 | CASSGQGANNHEQYF
TRBJ1-1 | - | TRBV5-1 | CASSEFGAKNTEAFF
TRBJ2-1 | - | TRBV11-2 | CASSLDLAASNEQFF
TRBJ1-2 | - | TRBV13 | CASSLPGEDYGYTF
TRBJ2-5 | - | TRBV21-1 | CASEGLLQETQYF
TRBJ1-1 | - | TRBV11-2 | CASSLHPRGGDTEAFF
TRBJ1-1 | - | TRBV4-1 | CASSPGTGNTEAFF
TRBJ1-2 | TRBD1 | TRBV5-4 | CASSPSGGSGGYTF
TRBJ1-5 | - | TRBV9 | CASSRGVSNQPQHF
TRBJ1-5 | - | TRBV19 | CASSSEDISNQPQHF
TRBJ2-1 | TRBD2 | TRBV7-6 | CASSLTWGEGGSGGYEQFF
TRBJ2-7 | TRBD1 | TRBV27 | CASSLVGDSAYEQYF
TRBJ1-2 | - | TRBV9 | CASSPRPSGGQVYGYTF
TRBJ2-3 | - | TRBV7-3 | CASSAGDTQYF
TRBJ2-2 | - | TRBV5-4 | CASSLPGLTGELFF
TRBJ2-1 | TRBD1 | TRBV7-2 | CASSPWDSNNEQFF
TRBJ2-3 | - | TRBV6-5 | CASSYSFAGHRDTQYF
TRBJ2-7 | TRBD1 | TRBV6-1 | CASSAQGVVYEQYF
TRBJ2-7 | TRBD2 | TRBV16 | CASSQRGGPSYEQYF
TRBJ2-7 | TRBD1 | TRBV27 | CASSLTGQGTYEQYF
TRBJ2-5 | TRBD2 | TRBV4-2 | CASSQEAGVPQETQYF
TRBJ2-5 | - | TRBV28 | CASSFKWGQEETQYF
TRBJ2-2 | - | TRBV2 | CASRAQGRNTGELFF
TRBJ2-7 | TRBD1 | TRBV4-1 | CASSQELGTGGDEQYF